The T cell receptor beta chain described here comes from a study of T cells after yellow fever vaccination. This clonotype showed up just a few times. V lost 4 bases, J lost 10 bases, and 7 bases stayed unmatched. The CDR3 spans 15 residues. Germline CDR1 is MNHEY and CDR2 is SMNVEV (reference sequence). The 5'RACE template-switching step produced TCR cDNA and added a universal primer site and UMIs. Via MiXCR, TCRdb re-called the 5' RACE reads, giving one row per CDR3 protein. The table includes about 58,000 distinct CDR3 sequences, approximately 6.1% detected once. Points from the study as a whole: Post-booster reappearance was seen for most primary-vaccination clones (about 96% CD4, roughly 86% CD8).

This chain connects TRBV27 to TRBJ1-6; 10 positions match TRBD1. This TCR was recovered from a man between 18 and 29 years old who received the YFV17D yellow fever vaccine. Source: PBMCs, either bulk or a sorted T-cell subset (CD4+, CD8+, memory, or dextramer-sorted; not recorded which), taken on the day of the yellow fever booster vaccination. The CDR3 here is CASSSGTGASSPLHF. Written as DNA, the CDR3 is TGTGCCAGCAGTTCCGGGACAGGGGCTAGCTCACCCCTCCACTTT.